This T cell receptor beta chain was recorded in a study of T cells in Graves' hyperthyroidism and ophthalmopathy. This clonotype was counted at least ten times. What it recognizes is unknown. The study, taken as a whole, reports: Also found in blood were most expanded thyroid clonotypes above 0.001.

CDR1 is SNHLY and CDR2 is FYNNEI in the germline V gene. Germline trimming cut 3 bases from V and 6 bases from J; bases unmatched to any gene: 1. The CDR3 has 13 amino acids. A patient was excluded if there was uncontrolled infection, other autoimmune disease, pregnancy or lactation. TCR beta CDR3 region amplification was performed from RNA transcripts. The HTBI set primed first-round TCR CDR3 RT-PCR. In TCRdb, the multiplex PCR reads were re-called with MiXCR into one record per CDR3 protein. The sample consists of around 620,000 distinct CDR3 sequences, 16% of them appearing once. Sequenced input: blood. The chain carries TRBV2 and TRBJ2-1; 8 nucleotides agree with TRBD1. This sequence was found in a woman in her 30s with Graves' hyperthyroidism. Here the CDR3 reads CASSEDRANEQFF. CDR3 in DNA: TGTGCCAGCAGTGAGGACAGGGCCAATGAGCAGTTCTTC.